Shown below are 8 T cell receptor beta chains from a single sample sequenced in a study of blood T cell repertoires in COVID-19. Sequencing was performed with immunoSEQ multiplex PCR; in TCRdb, only in-frame clones are kept and a portion is missing. The sample lists around 87,000 clones; around four fifths were seen once. Sequenced material: peripheral blood. The receptors derive from a human donor in a cohort sampled during active COVID-19.

This chain uses TRBV4-2 with TRBJ2-1, with 13 bases lining up with TRBD2. Germline trimming cut 0 bases from V and 5 bases from J; bases unmatched to any gene: 13. This CDR3 contains 20 residues. The germline gives CDR1 LGHNA, CDR2 YNFKEQ. Written as DNA, the CDR3 is TGTGCCAGCAGCCAAGATCCCACTAGCGGGAGGGCCGTTAAGGACAATGAGCAGTTCTTC. This codes for CASSQDPTSGRAVKDNEQFF.

This chain joins TRBV19 and TRBJ2-1; maybe TRBD2 (5 bases). CDR1 and CDR2 from the germline V gene are LNHDA and SQIVND (reference sequence). The ends were cut back, 2 bases at V and 7 bases at J, with 15 bases in the middle. The CDR3 sequence is 15 residues long. CDR3 nucleotide sequence: TGTGCCAGTAGTATATTGGTGGATAGGGAGAATGAGCAGTTCTTC. As protein: CASSILVDRENEQFF.

This chain connects TRBV2 to TRBJ2-2; the match to TRBD2 covers 8 bases. The CDR3 loop spans 15 amino acids. Germline CDR1 SNHLY, CDR2 FYNNEI. The V gene end was trimmed by 7 bases and the J gene end by 4 bases; junction bases not matched to a gene: 8. CDR3 DNA: TGTGCCAGCAAGGGAAGCGGGAGTCCCACCGGGGAGCTGTTTTTT. Translating it yields CASKGSGSPTGELFF.

The chain employs TRBV4-2 and TRBJ2-7; 10 bases agree with TRBD1. The CDR3 contains 14 residues. The J segment lost 3 bases and the V segment lost 3 bases, leaving 2 bases of the junction unmatched. Per the germline V gene, CDR1 is LGHNA and CDR2 is YNFKEQ. In nucleotides, the CDR3 is TGTGCCAGCAGCCATGGGACAGGGGTCTACGAGCAGTACTTC. It is translated as CASSHGTGVYEQYF.

This chain connects TRBV19 to TRBJ2-6, with 10 nucleotides matching TRBD1. The CDR3 is made up of 18 amino acids. The germline V gene encodes CDR1 LNHDA and CDR2 SQIVND (reference sequence). The CDR3 sequence: CATSPGQGSPSGANVLTF. The CDR3 DNA sequence: TGTGCTACATCCCCGGGACAGGGGTCGCCCTCTGGGGCCAACGTCCTGACTTTC.

The chain recombines TRBV18 with TRBJ2-7, with TRBD1 matching over 10 bases. The CDR3 has 15 residues. Unmatched junction bases numbered 8, after V lost 4 bases and J lost 5 bases. Germline V gene lookup returns CDR1 KGHSH and CDR2 LQKENI. CDR3 nucleotide sequence: TGTGCCAGCTCACTACGGACAGGGGGTGGAGACGAGCAGTACTTC. This translates into CASSLRTGGGDEQYF.

This clone was counted a few times. V and J are TRBV19 and TRBJ2-2; 9 nucleotides match TRBD2. The V segment lost 2 bases and the J segment 8 bases; nucleotides outside the gene matches: 9. The CDR3 contains 16 residues. The V gene's germline CDR1 is LNHDA and CDR2 SQIVND (reference sequence). The CDR3 nucleotides are TGTGCCAGTAGTATACAGGCGGGGGGGAGATTTGGGGAGCTGTTTTTT. Protein: CASSIQAGGRFGELFF.

The chain couples TRBV5-4 to TRBJ2-5, with D perhaps TRBD1 (5 bases). The V gene's germline CDR1 is SGHNT and CDR2 YYREEE (reference sequence). V gave up 0 bases and J gave up 2 bases, with 8 bases separating them. The CDR3 contains 14 residues. In DNA form, the CDR3 reads TGTGCCAGCAGCTTGGGACAGATACAAGAGACCCAGTACTTC. Translation gives CASSLGQIQETQYF.